Below are 29 T cell receptor beta chains sequenced from a single sample in a study of neurological immune-mediated disorders. TCRdb analysed the 5' RACE reads with MiXCR anew, one entry per CDR3 protein. The table lists 30,000 to 40,000 distinct CDR3 sequences, less than 5% of them singletons, with around 2% in the top ten. Sequenced input: PBMCs. These receptors all come from a man aged 25 to 40 with multiple sclerosis.

This clonotype has at least ten counts. V and J are TRBV7-2 and TRBJ2-7, with D tentatively TRBD1 (6 bases). Per germline, CDR1 SGHTA and CDR2 FQGNSA. Trimming cost V 5 bases and J 3 bases, with 14 bases left between them. This CDR3 spans 14 amino acids. The CDR3 sequence: CASSPRRQVYEQYF. CDR3 DNA sequence: TGTGCCAGCAGCCCACGAAGACAGGTCTACGAGCAGTACTTC.

At least ten counts were recorded for this clonotype. The J gene is TRBJ2-2, the V gene TRBV12-3 or TRBV12-4; 10 bases align to TRBD2. V dropped 5 bases and J dropped 6; count of bases not matched to a gene: 6. There are 15 residues in the CDR3. CDR3 DNA: TGTGCCAGCAGTCCAGCGGGGGGGCAGGCCGGGGAGCTGTTTTTT. Protein: CASSPAGGQAGELFF.

This clonotype was seen ten or more times. V and J are TRBV5-5 and TRBJ2-7, with D possibly matching TRBD2 (6 bases). Germline-derived CDR1 and CDR2 are SGHKS and YYEKEE (reference sequence). The CDR3 consists of 14 residues. Trimming shortened V by 4 bases and J by 2 bases, and 13 bases separated the two germline ends. CDR3 in amino acids: CASSRGPGAYEQYF. In nucleotides, the CDR3 is TGTGCCAGCAGCCGGGGACCGGGGGCCTACGAGCAGTACTTC.

In its sample, this clonotype was seen many times. The genes are TRBV20-1 and TRBJ1-2, with a possible D match to TRBD1 (6 bases). The V gene lost 7 bases and the J gene lost 4 bases, with 16 bases spanning the gap. CDR3 size: 13 residues. The V gene's germline CDR1 is DFQATT and CDR2 SNEGSKA (reference sequence). The CDR3 protein is CSVSGAETYGYTF. The CDR3, as DNA: TGCAGTGTATCGGGGGCAGAAACCTATGGCTACACCTTC.

This clonotype came up a few times. The junction and the germline gene differ at one end; a read error may be behind it. CDR3: CASSGGLNPSPLNF. The CDR3 DNA reads as TGCGCCAGCAGCGGGGGGTTAAATCCTTCACCCCTCAACTTT. The chain is built from TRBV5-1 and TRBJ1-6; D is perhaps TRBD1 (5 bases). CDR1 and CDR2 from the germline V gene are SGHRS and YFSETQ. The CDR3 has 14 amino acids. The full variable domain, rest sourced from reference TRBV5-1 and TRBJ1-6, is KAGVTQTPRYLIKTRGQQVTLSCSPISGHRSVSWYQQTPGQGLQFLFEYFSETQRNKGNFPGRFSGRQFSNSRSEMNVSTLELGDSALYLCASSGGLNPSPLNFGNGTRLTVT.

The V and J genes are TRBV7-8 and TRBJ2-2, with 14 bases matching TRBD2. The germline V gene encodes CDR1 SGHVS and CDR2 FQNEAQ. The CDR3 loop spans 18 amino acids. Trimming at V came to 6 bases and at J to 7 bases, leaving 13 bases not matched to a gene. CDR3 nucleotide sequence: TGTGCCAGCAGGCCGGGACTAGCGGGGGTTACGTCCCTCGGGGAGCTGTTTTTT. It yields the protein CASRPGLAGVTSLGELFF.

V is TRBV27 and J is TRBJ1-2; TRBD1 might be the D (5 bases). Germline loops: CDR1 MNHEY, CDR2 SMNVEV (reference sequence). Trimming removed 4 bases at V and 0 bases at J, with 12 bases between. The CDR3 runs to 15 residues. CDR3 DNA sequence: TGTGCCAGCAGTTACGAGACAGAGCCTAACTATGGCTACACCTTC. This sequence encodes CASSYETEPNYGYTF.

This clonotype was seen at least ten times. V is TRBV7-2 and J is TRBJ1-2; possible D gene TRBD1, 6 bases. V lost 1 base and J lost 4, with 13 bases in between. Germline CDR1 SGHTA, CDR2 FQGNSA. The length of the CDR3 is 15 residues. The CDR3 loop reads CASSLEGGKGYGYTF. CDR3 DNA sequence: TGTGCCAGCAGCTTAGAAGGGGGGAAAGGCTATGGCTACACCTTC.

The V call is TRBV6-2 or TRBV6-3, the J call TRBJ2-7; 7 nucleotides line up with TRBD1. Germline-derived CDR1 and CDR2 are MNHEY and SVGEGT. The junction had 7 bases not matched to a gene; V was cut back by 0 bases and J by 2 bases. This CDR3 is 16 amino acids long. The CDR3 here is CASSYSETGLPYEQYF. CDR3 sequence (DNA): TGTGCCAGCAGTTACTCGGAGACAGGGCTCCCCTACGAGCAGTACTTC.

This clonotype was detected ten times or more. This sequence joins TRBV12-3 or TRBV12-4 and TRBJ1-4, with a tentative D call TRBD1 (5 bases). This CDR3 is built from 12 residues. Trimming left V 7 bases short and J 8 bases short, with 11 bases between. The CDR3: CASTGVLEKLFF. In DNA form, the CDR3 reads TGTGCCAGCACGGGGGTTCTAGAAAAACTGTTTTTT.

This clonotype showed up many times. V and J are TRBV29-1 and TRBJ1-4; weak D call: TRBD1 (5 bases). CDR1 is SQVTM and CDR2 is ANQGSEA in the germline V gene. The CDR3 totals 14 residues. V lost 1 base to trimming and J lost 4 bases, with 10 bases between them. The CDR3 here is CSVEGSGGNEKLFF. The CDR3 DNA reads as TGCAGCGTTGAAGGTTCTGGGGGTAATGAAAAACTGTTTTTT.

This clonotype has ten or more counts. The chain joins TRBV5-1 to TRBJ2-1, with 8 positions matching TRBD2. CDR1 is SGHRS and CDR2 is YFSETQ in the germline V gene. Losses at the gene ends were 5 bases for V and 4 bases for J; bases not matched to a gene: 8. This CDR3 is 15 amino acids long. The CDR3 DNA sequence: TGCGCCAGCAGGATTGCCGGGACTAGATACAATGAGCAGTTCTTC. Its translation is CASRIAGTRYNEQFF.

This clonotype has ten or more counts. The genes are TRBV5-5 and TRBJ1-2; D gene ambiguous. The CDR3 is 13 amino acids. The V gene lost 4 bases and the J gene lost 6 bases, with 13 bases spanning the gap. Per the germline V gene, CDR1 is SGHKS and CDR2 is YYEKEE (reference sequence). The CDR3 sequence is CASSAPYGNGYTF. In DNA, the CDR3 is TGTGCCAGCAGCGCACCCTACGGGAATGGCTACACCTTC.

This clonotype is medium-sized within its sample. CDR3 residues: CASSLPGTGETQYF. CDR3 DNA sequence: TGTGCCAGCAGCTTACCCGGGACCGGGGAGACCCAGTACTTC. The V call is TRBV5-6, the J call TRBJ2-5; D is tentatively TRBD1 or TRBD2 (5 bases each). The V end lost 2 bases, the J end lost 5 bases, and 13 bases lay between the germline ends. The CDR3 is 14 residues long. Germline CDR1 SGHDT, CDR2 YYEEEE.

The rearrangement uses TRBV20-1 and TRBJ1-2; D gene uncertain. The CDR3 consists of 14 residues. V lost 6 bases and J lost 4, with 18 bases in between. Germline V gene sequence: CDR1 DFQATT, CDR2 SNEGSKA (reference sequence). As DNA, the CDR3 is TGCAGTGCCCCCACAGAGGGCCAATCCTATGGCTACACCTTC. Amino acids: CSAPTEGQSYGYTF.

This clonotype was seen at least ten times. The CDR3 nucleotides are TGCAGTGCCCCAGGTAGCGGGCTGCCCTACAATGAGCAGTTCTTC. Its translation: CSAPGSGLPYNEQFF. The chain uses TRBV20-1 and TRBJ2-1; the match to TRBD2 covers 7 bases. The V gene end was trimmed by 6 bases and the J gene end by 2 bases; junction bases not matched to a gene: 10. The CDR3 consists of 15 residues. Germline values: CDR1 DFQATT, CDR2 SNEGSKA (reference sequence).

This clonotype was recorded many times. The chain couples TRBV10-3 to TRBJ1-6, with D possibly TRBD1 on 5 matching bases. Trimming took 6 bases from V and 10 from J, leaving 13 bases between them. The CDR3 consists of 13 residues. Germline values: CDR1 ENHRY, CDR2 SYGVKD. CDR3 DNA: TGTGCCATCAGGGCTGAGGGGCACTCACCCCTCCACTTT. It is translated as CAIRAEGHSPLHF.

This clonotype has at least ten counts. The V call is TRBV20-1, the J call TRBJ1-2; D might be TRBD1 (5 bases). CDR3 length: 12 amino acids. Trimming cost V 6 bases and J 4 bases, with 12 bases left between them. Germline CDR1 and CDR2: DFQATT and SNEGSKA (reference sequence). CDR3 region: CSAGPRSYGYTF. CDR3 bases: TGCAGTGCGGGGCCTAGAAGCTATGGCTACACCTTC.

V is TRBV7-9 and J is TRBJ1-1; D gene ambiguous. Germline V CDR1 and CDR2: SEHNR, FQNEAQ (reference sequence). V was pared by 3 bases and J by 4 bases, with 18 bases between. The CDR3 consists of 16 residues. The CDR3 region is CASSFSWVTGTTEAFF. DNA for the CDR3: TGTGCCAGCAGCTTTTCTTGGGTCACTGGAACCACTGAAGCTTTCTTT.

This clonotype was seen at least ten times. This rearrangement joins TRBV5-1 to TRBJ1-4; D is unclear. V was clipped by 4 bases and J by 8 bases, with 15 bases between them. The germline gives CDR1 SGHRS, CDR2 YFSETQ. The CDR3 length is 14 residues. CDR3 loop: CASSRSGSTEKLFF. The CDR3 nucleotides are TGCGCCAGCAGCCGGTCCGGAAGTACCGAAAAACTGTTTTTT.

This clonotype came up many times. The V gene is TRBV27, the J gene TRBJ1-6, with TRBD1 matching 7 bases. Germline V gene data show CDR1 as MNHEY and CDR2 as SMNVEV (reference sequence). The CDR3 runs to 15 residues. Trimming at V came to 0 bases and at J to 7 bases, leaving 3 bases not matched to a gene. CDR3 nucleotides: TGTGCCAGCAGTTTATCGACAGGGATGAATTCACCCCTCCACTTT. Its protein product is CASSLSTGMNSPLHF.

A word on this clonotype: This CDR3 is missing its conserved last phenylalanine or tryptophan, likely due to a read error. The chain couples TRBV20-1 to TRBJ1-2; no definite D call. This CDR3 is 14 amino acids long. Trimming took off 0 bases at V and 7 bases at J, with 15 bases between the two ends. The germline V gene has CDR1 DFQATT and CDR2 SNEGSKA (reference sequence). CDR3 in amino acids: CSARDQRTPRGYTN. As DNA, the CDR3 is TGCAGTGCTAGAGATCAAAGGACCCCCCGTGGCTACACCAAC.

This clonotype was found many times. The genes are TRBV20-1 and TRBJ2-5; D assignment may be TRBD1 or TRBD2 (5 bases each). The length of the CDR3 is 14 residues. Deletions cut 1 base from V and 1 base from J, with 10 bases between. The germline CDR1 and CDR2 sequences are DFQATT and SNEGSKA (reference sequence). The CDR3 region is CSARGSGLQETQYF. The DNA of the CDR3 is TGCAGTGCTAGAGGATCGGGGCTCCAAGAGACCCAGTACTTC.

At least ten counts were recorded for this clonotype. J is TRBJ2-2 and V is TRBV20-1; D is possibly TRBD1 (6 bases). Germline V lookup: CDR1 DFQATT, CDR2 SNEGSKA (reference sequence). Trimming shortened V by 3 bases and J by 2 bases, and 10 bases separated the two germline ends. CDR3 size: 14 residues. The CDR3 DNA follows: TGCAGTGCTAGTAGGGGACAAAACACCGGGGAGCTGTTTTTT. Residues: CSASRGQNTGELFF.

This clonotype appeared many times. V and J are TRBV27 and TRBJ1-5; D remains unclear. Germline CDR1 is MNHEY and CDR2 is SMNVEV (reference sequence). The CDR3 is 13 residues long. Trimming took off 2 bases at V and 5 bases at J, with 7 bases between the two ends. CDR3 nucleotide sequence: TGTGCCAGCAGTTTAGAAGGGTATCAGCCCCAGCATTTT. Its translation is CASSLEGYQPQHF.

This clonotype was counted at least ten times. CDR3 coding DNA: TGTGCCAGCAGTTACCCCAGGGTAATGATCTACGAGCAGTACTTC. It translates to CASSYPRVMIYEQYF. The rearrangement uses TRBV6-2 or TRBV6-3 and TRBJ2-7, with a possible D match to TRBD1 (5 bases). V lost 2 bases, J lost 3 bases, and 14 bases lay in between. Germline V lookup: CDR1 MNHEY, CDR2 SVGEGT. The CDR3 runs to 15 residues.

This clonotype was seen many times. The chain recombines TRBV7-2 with TRBJ2-1; D is possibly TRBD2 (6 bases). Between the trimmed V and J ends, which lost 4 bases and 6 bases, there was a span of 13 bases. Germline assignment: CDR1 SGHTA and CDR2 FQGNSA. The CDR3 length is 14 residues. As DNA, the CDR3 is TGTGCCAGCAGCTCCCCCGCGGGGACCAATGAGCAGTTCTTC. It yields the protein CASSSPAGTNEQFF. The whole variable domain, remainder taken from reference TRBV7-2 and TRBJ2-1, is GAGVSQSPSNKVTEKGKDVELRCDPISGHTALYWYRQSLGQGLEFLIYFQGNSAPDKSGLPSDRFSAERTGGSVSTLTIQRTQQEDSAVYLCASSSPAGTNEQFFGPGTRLTVL.

This clonotype was seen repeatedly, ten times or more. V and J are TRBV20-1 and TRBJ2-7; D perhaps matches TRBD1 (6 bases). Germline V gene lookup returns CDR1 DFQATT and CDR2 SNEGSKA (reference sequence). This CDR3 comprises 12 residues. V dropped 4 bases and J dropped 1 base, with 8 bases sitting between them. The CDR3 sequence is CSAKDRSYEQYF. In DNA, the CDR3 is TGCAGTGCTAAAGACAGGTCCTACGAGCAGTACTTC.

This chain connects TRBV6-2 or TRBV6-3 to TRBJ1-5; possible D gene TRBD1, 5 bases. The length of the CDR3 is 14 residues. Per germline, CDR1 MNHEY and CDR2 SVGEGT. V lost 2 bases, J lost 6 bases, and 11 bases lay in between. CDR3 sequence reads: CASSYGALSQPQHF. The CDR3 coding sequence is TGTGCCAGCAGTTACGGGGCATTGAGTCAGCCCCAGCATTTT.